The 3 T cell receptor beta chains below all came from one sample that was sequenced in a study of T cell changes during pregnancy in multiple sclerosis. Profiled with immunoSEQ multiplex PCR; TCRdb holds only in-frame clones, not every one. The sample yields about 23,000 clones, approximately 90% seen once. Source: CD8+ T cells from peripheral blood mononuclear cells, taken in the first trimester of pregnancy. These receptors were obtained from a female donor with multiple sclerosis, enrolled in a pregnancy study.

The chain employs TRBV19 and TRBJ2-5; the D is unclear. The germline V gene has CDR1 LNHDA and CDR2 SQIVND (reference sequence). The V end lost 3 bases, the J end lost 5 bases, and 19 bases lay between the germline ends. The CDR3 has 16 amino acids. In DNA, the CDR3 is TGTGCCAGTAGTATCGCCCTCACCAGCCTGGAGGAGACCCAGTACTTC. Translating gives CASSIALTSLEETQYF.

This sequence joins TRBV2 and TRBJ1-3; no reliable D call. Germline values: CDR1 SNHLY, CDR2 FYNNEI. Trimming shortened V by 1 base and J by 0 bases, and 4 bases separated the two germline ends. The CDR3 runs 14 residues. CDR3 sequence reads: CASSEGLSGNTIYF. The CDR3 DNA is TGTGCCAGCAGTGAAGGGCTCTCTGGAAACACCATATATTTT.

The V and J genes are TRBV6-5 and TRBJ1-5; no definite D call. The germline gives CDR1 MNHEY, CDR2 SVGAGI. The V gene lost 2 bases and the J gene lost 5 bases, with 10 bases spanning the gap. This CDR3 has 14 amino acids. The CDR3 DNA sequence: TGTGCCAGCAGTTACGCGGGGATTCATCAGCCCCAGCATTTT. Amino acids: CASSYAGIHQPQHF.